Detailed here is one T cell receptor (beta chain). Its antigen target is currently unknown. No base quality information exists; no much larger clone differs at one position. This specimen's treatment or condition label, per the study, means: oral pan-JAK inhibitor, 5-10 mg twice daily. Peripheral blood and lesional scalp punch biopsies were obtained from patients with alopecia areata. PBMCs were isolated by density centrifugation and stained for CD3, CD4 and CD8, and CD4+ and CD8+ T cells were sorted on a FACSAria. The library was prepared using the immunoSEQ multiplex PCR assay. RNA was extracted from all samples and reverse transcribed into cDNA, which served as template for TCR sequencing. First-strand cDNA was synthesized with SuperScript III using a 2:1 mix of oligo-dT and random hexamers. A synthetic immune receptor repertoire was used to measure amplification bias, and any remaining bias was corrected computationally. Processing in the source paper ran as follows. After raw reads were preprocessed to remove errors, the CDR3 was defined following IMGT conventions as running from the conserved cysteine to phenylalanine. Clonality was calculated as 1 minus Shannon entropy normalized by log2 of the number of productive unique TCRs. Scalp TCRbeta sequences were cross-referenced with sorted blood CD4 and CD8 repertoires so that the CD4 or CD8 identity of scalp clones could be inferred. Entries here come from immuneACCESS through TCRdb and include only in-frame sequences with V and J called. Some clones fail to appear in such tables; in the studies checked, an unresolved V gene covers under half of the shortfall, and the cause of the remainder is unknown. The V and J calls and the clone size are those of that table, but D and trimming were determined from the DNA. The sample includes about 97,000 clones, with just under 60% observed a single time. 16% of the sample is taken by the ten largest.

The record originates from a study of CD8+ T cells in alopecia areata (dated by TCRdb to 2016 to 2019). About the full investigation: The treated patients took part in an open-label pilot trial in which moderate-to-severe alopecia areata was treated with oral tofacitinib at 5 to 10 mg twice daily. Patients stayed on tofacitinib for 6 to 18 months and then had 6 months of follow-up off drug so that delayed response and recurrence could be assessed. Disease severity in treated patients was measured with the SALT score, which quantifies the percentage of affected scalp surface area. High-throughput TCRbeta sequencing was used to examine T cell clonal expansion in alopecia areata in both the C3H/HeJ mouse model and human patients. Scalp tissue and sorted CD4+ and CD8+ peripheral blood T cells from patchy and totalis/universalis alopecia areata patients and from healthy controls were covered by human TCRbeta sequencing. Biopsies were taken from tofacitinib-treated patients at baseline and again at 4 and 24 weeks into treatment, and several of those patients also had a later scalp biopsy. Scalp clonality was compared among normal scalp (n=4), patchy alopecia areata scalp (n=8), and alopecia totalis/universalis scalp (n=8). RNA was obtained with the PAXgene miRNA kit for fixed scalp, the miRNeasy kit for PBMCs, and the RNeasy kit for mouse skin. Amplification of TCRbeta CDR3 regions was done by immunoSEQ multiplex PCR using 35 Vbeta forward primers and 13 Jbeta reverse primers. Results and caveats for the whole study, not just this receptor: Because the treated cohort was small and had only one nonresponder, larger studies are needed to examine links between baseline CD8+ expansion and response. During tofacitinib treatment, many expanded lesional clones stuck around in both scalp and blood, and this persistence may partly explain why relapse happens after treatment is stopped. With tofacitinib, both scalp clonality and the number of expanded CD8+ clones among the top 100 scalp clones went down significantly. Compared with mice, TCR sequences shared between patients were less clear, possibly partly because of HLA diversity across the patient population. Compared with normal scalp, lesional scalp had higher clonality and more expanded CD8+ clones, particularly in alopecia totalis/universalis, a pattern that suggests antigenic drive. Scalp TCR repertoire analysis is complicated because resident alphabeta T cells in normal human skin are also sequenced, whereas mouse skin is dominated by gammadelta T cells.

The junction carries 15 bases between V and J, which are trimmed by 7 bases and 5 bases respectively. In the germline V gene, CDR1 corresponds to SGHDT and CDR2 to YYEEEE. The CDR3 goes from the cysteine to the phenylalanine over 13 residues. Only the CDR3 region is kept as DNA, spanning 39 bases read in frame from base 1. This receptor was identified in a human donor with alopecia areata. The chain employs TRBV5-6 and TRBJ2-5; the D gene is possibly TRBD1, with 5 bases matching. The source was CD8+ T cells sorted from blood, collected at approximately week 56, from a patient treated with tofacitinib. The nucleotides read TGTGCCAGCGATGGGCCGACAGCCGAGACCCAGTACTTC. This encodes CASDGPTAETQYF.